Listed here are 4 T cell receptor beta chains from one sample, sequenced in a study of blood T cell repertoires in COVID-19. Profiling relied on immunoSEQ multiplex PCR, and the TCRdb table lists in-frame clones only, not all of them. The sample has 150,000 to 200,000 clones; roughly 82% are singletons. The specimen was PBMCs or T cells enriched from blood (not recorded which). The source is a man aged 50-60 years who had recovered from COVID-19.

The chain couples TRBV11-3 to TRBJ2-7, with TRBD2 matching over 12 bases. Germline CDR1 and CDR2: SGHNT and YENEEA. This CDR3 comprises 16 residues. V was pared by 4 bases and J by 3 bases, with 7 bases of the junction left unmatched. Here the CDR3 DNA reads TGTGCCAGCAGCTCCGGCCGGACTAGCGGGGACTACGAGCAGTACTTC. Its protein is CASSSGRTSGDYEQYF.

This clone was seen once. The CDR3: CASSETGLQYF. The DNA of the CDR3 is TGTGCCAGCAGTGAAACGGGTTTACAGTACTTC. The chain recombines TRBV25-1 with TRBJ2-7, with D unclear. CDR3 size: 11 residues. V was shortened by 2 bases and J by 10 bases, with 9 bases between the two germline ends. Germline lookup yields CDR1 MGHDK and CDR2 SYGVNS.

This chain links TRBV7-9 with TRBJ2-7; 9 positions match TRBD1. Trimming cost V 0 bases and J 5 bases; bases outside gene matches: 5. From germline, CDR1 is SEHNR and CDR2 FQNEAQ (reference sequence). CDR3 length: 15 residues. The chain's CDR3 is CASSLATGQGHEQYF. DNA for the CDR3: TGTGCCAGCAGCTTAGCCACGGGACAGGGTCACGAGCAGTACTTC.

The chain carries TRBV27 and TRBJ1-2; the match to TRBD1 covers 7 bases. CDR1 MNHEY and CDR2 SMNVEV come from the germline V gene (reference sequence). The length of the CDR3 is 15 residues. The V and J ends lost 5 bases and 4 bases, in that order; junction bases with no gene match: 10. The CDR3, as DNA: TGTGCCAGCAGTCCAGATTCGACAGGGACCTATGGCTACACCTTC. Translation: CASSPDSTGTYGYTF.